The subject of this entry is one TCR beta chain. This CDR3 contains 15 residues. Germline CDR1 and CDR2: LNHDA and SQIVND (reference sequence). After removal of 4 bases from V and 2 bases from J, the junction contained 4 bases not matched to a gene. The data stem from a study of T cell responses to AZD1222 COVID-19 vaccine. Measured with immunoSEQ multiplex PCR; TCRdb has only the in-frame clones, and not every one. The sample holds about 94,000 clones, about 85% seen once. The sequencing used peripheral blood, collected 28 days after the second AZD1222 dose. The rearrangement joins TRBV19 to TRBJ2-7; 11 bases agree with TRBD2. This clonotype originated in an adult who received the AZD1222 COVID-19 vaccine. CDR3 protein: CASSTGLAEAYEQYF. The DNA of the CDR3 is TGTGCCAGTAGTACGGGACTAGCGGAGGCCTACGAGCAGTACTTC.